This T cell receptor beta chain was recovered during a study of blood T cells in healthy people across ages. Primers used in a second PCR of about 7 to 11 cycles were a sample-barcoded 5' primer and a J-beta primer mix. A template-switch adaptor containing 12 random nucleotides labeled each cDNA molecule. TCRdb processed the 5' RACE reads anew with MiXCR; each CDR3 protein has one entry. Of about 970,000 distinct CDR3 sequences listed, roughly half are singletons. This clonotype was counted a few times. What it recognizes is unknown. Study-wide results and limits: Unsorted PBMCs ruled out conclusive naive versus antigen-experienced comparison. Naive CD4+ cell counts and diversity both ran higher in long-lived than in aged donors.

Each sample had at least 6 million PBMCs isolated. The CDR3 has 14 amino acids. The ends lost 6 bases at V and 7 bases at J; junction bases unmatched: 5. The gene calls are TRBV12-3 or TRBV12-4 and TRBJ1-6; 8 bases fit TRBD1. The sample consisted of blood. The TCR was taken from a woman aged 60-75 years in good health. CDR3 sequence (DNA): TGTGCCAGCAGGGGGACAGGAAGAAATTCACCCCTCCACTTT. This translates into CASRGTGRNSPLHF.